The 18 T cell receptor beta chains below come from one sample, sequenced in a study of cytomegalovirus exposure and HLA in healthy donors. 13 Jbeta primers and 60 Vbeta primers were used for the PCR. This table comes from immunoSEQ multiplex PCR, and its TCRdb copy is limited to in-frame clones, with some not included. The sample includes 150,000 to 200,000 clones, 82% of them seen just once. Material: PBMCs. These receptors all stem from a girl between 10 and 17 years old in good health and CMV-seropositive.

In the case of this clone: The sample holds other DNA sequences that translate to the same CDR3. The gene calls are TRBV2 and TRBJ2-5; 9 bases line up with TRBD1. CDR3 length: 12 amino acids. The V and J ends lost 6 bases and 4 bases, in that order; junction bases with no gene match: 0. Germline CDR1 is SNHLY and CDR2 is FYNNEI. CDR3 protein: CASRDRGETQYF. The CDR3, as DNA: TGTGCCAGCAGGGACAGGGGAGAGACCCAGTACTTC.

This clone was seen a handful of times. Here the CDR3 DNA reads TGTGCCAGCAGTTTCAGCGCCTACAATGAGCAGTTCTTC. Its translation is CASSFSAYNEQFF. The chain recombines TRBV27 with TRBJ2-1, with unresolved D. The germline V gene has CDR1 MNHEY and CDR2 SMNVEV (reference sequence). V was trimmed by 3 bases and J by 2 bases, leaving 5 bases between them. The CDR3 runs to 13 residues.

CDR3 in amino acids: CSVENINTGELFF. The CDR3 bases are TGCAGCGTCGAAAATATCAACACCGGGGAGCTGTTTTTT. V usage is TRBV29-1 and J usage is TRBJ2-2; D gene uncertain. Trimming took 6 bases from V and 2 from J, leaving 10 bases between them. The CDR3 spans 13 residues. CDR1 SQVTM and CDR2 ANQGSEA come from the germline V gene.

The chain couples TRBV4-3 to TRBJ1-2; no definite D call. The V gene lost 4 bases and the J gene lost 4 bases, with 22 bases spanning the gap. Germline values: CDR1 LGHNA, CDR2 YSLEER. The CDR3 is made up of 17 amino acids. CDR3 sequence reads: CASSPVVTALSSYGYTF. The CDR3 nucleotides read TGCGCCAGCAGCCCAGTAGTGACTGCCCTCTCTTCCTATGGCTACACCTTC.

This sequence joins TRBV11-2 and TRBJ2-5; the D gene is possibly TRBD1 (6 bases). This CDR3 region has 16 residues. CDR1 is SGHAT and CDR2 is FQNNGV in the germline V gene. Trimming stripped 5 bases from V and 2 bases from J, with 18 bases between. The CDR3 region has the DNA TGTGCCAGCAGCGATACGACAGGCTGGGGGCAAGAGACCCAGTACTTC. Amino acid sequence: CASSDTTGWGQETQYF.

The genes are TRBV6-5 and TRBJ2-7, with TRBD1 matching over 7 bases. This CDR3 spans 13 amino acids. J gave up 3 bases and V 5 bases, and 4 bases lay outside the gene matches. Germline V lookup: CDR1 MNHEY, CDR2 SVGAGI. As DNA, the CDR3 is TGTGCCAGCAGTACGACAGGGTTCTACGAGCAGTACTTC. Translated: CASSTTGFYEQYF.

This clone has just one count. Here the CDR3 reads CASSYDSRSYGYTF. CDR3 nucleotide sequence: TGTGCCAGCAGTTATGACAGCCGATCCTATGGCTACACCTTC. This chain connects TRBV6-5 to TRBJ1-2, with D perhaps matching TRBD1 (5 bases). There are 14 residues in the CDR3. Trimming left V 3 bases short and J 4 bases short, with 12 bases between. CDR1 MNHEY and CDR2 SVGAGI come from the germline V gene.

This clone appeared once. The chain recombines TRBV6-5 with TRBJ2-5, with D unresolved. Trimming left V 4 bases short and J 2 bases short, with 11 bases between. The CDR3 contains 14 residues. Germline V gene lookup returns CDR1 MNHEY and CDR2 SVGAGI. The DNA for the CDR3 is TGTGCCAGCAGTTCACAGAAATTACAAGAGACCCAGTACTTC. Translation: CASSSQKLQETQYF.

This CDR3 is CASSRNRGSGYGYTF. For the CDR3, the DNA is TGTGCCAGCAGCCGCAACCGGGGATCGGGCTATGGCTACACCTTC. This chain joins TRBV13 and TRBJ1-2; the D is unclear. Trimming cost V 5 bases and J 4 bases, with 17 bases left between them. Germline CDR1 reads PRHDT; CDR2 reads FYEKMQ (reference sequence). This CDR3 region has 15 residues. Variable domain in full (rest from reference TRBV13 and TRBJ1-2): AAGVIQSPRHLIKEKRETATLKCYPIPRHDTVYWYQQGPGQDPQFLISFYEKMQSDKGSIPDRFSAQQFSDYHSELNMSSLELGDSALYFCASSRNRGSGYGYTFGSGTRLTVV.

This rearrangement joins TRBV28 to TRBJ1-4, with D possibly TRBD1 on 6 matching bases. V lost 3 bases to trimming and J lost 6 bases, with 14 bases between them. Germline CDR1 and CDR2: MDHEN and SYDVKM. The CDR3 spans 15 residues. CDR3 residues: CASSLVRGHHEKLFF. The CDR3 DNA is TGTGCCAGCAGTTTGGTCAGGGGACATCATGAAAAACTGTTTTTT. The variable domain in full, with the rest retrieved from reference TRBV28 and TRBJ1-4, is DVKVTQSSRYLVKRTGEKVFLECVQDMDHENMFWYRQDPGLGLRLIYFSYDVKMKEKGDIPEGYSVSREKKERFSLILESASTNQTSMYLCASSLVRGHHEKLFFGSGTQLSVL.

V usage is TRBV9 and J usage is TRBJ2-1; the match to TRBD2 covers 7 bases. CDR1 is SGDLS, CDR2 YYNGEE, per germline. The CDR3 is made up of 15 amino acids. Germline trimming cut 2 bases from V and 8 bases from J; bases unmatched to any gene: 10. The CDR3 sequence is CASSVGAGIQDEQFF. The DNA of the CDR3 is TGTGCCAGCAGCGTTGGAGCGGGGATACAAGATGAGCAGTTCTTC.

The V gene is TRBV5-1, the J gene TRBJ2-2; TRBD1 might be the D (6 bases). The V gene lost 4 bases and the J gene lost 2 bases, with 9 bases spanning the gap. Per the germline V gene, CDR1 is SGHRS and CDR2 is YFSETQ. The CDR3 has 14 residues. CDR3 coding DNA: TGCGCCAGCAGCCGGGACATTAACACCGGGGAGCTGTTTTTT. This encodes CASSRDINTGELFF.

The V and J genes are TRBV2 and TRBJ1-1; D perhaps matches TRBD1 (6 bases). The V and J ends lost 7 bases and 2 bases respectively, with 14 bases between them. The CDR3 sequence is 14 residues long. Germline V gives CDR1 SNHLY, CDR2 FYNNEI. CDR3 loop: CASKKEQGNTEAFF. Here the CDR3 DNA reads TGTGCCAGCAAGAAAGAACAGGGTAACACTGAAGCTTTCTTT.

The chain carries TRBV6-1 and TRBJ2-1; TRBD2 might be the D (6 bases). CDR1 and CDR2 (germline): MNHNS, SASEGT. The V end was cut by 9 bases, the J end by 1 base, with 13 bases between. The CDR3 totals 14 residues. The CDR3 DNA sequence: TGTGCCAGTGGGGAGGTAACGTCCTACAATGAGCAGTTCTTC. It is translated as CASGEVTSYNEQFF.

The chain links TRBV7-9 to TRBJ1-1; a possible D gene is TRBD1 (6 bases). Germline CDR1 reads SEHNR; CDR2 reads FQNEAQ (reference sequence). The CDR3 consists of 15 residues. Trimming shortened V by 3 bases and J by 0 bases, and 11 bases separated the two germline ends. The CDR3 is CASSLQGTMNTEAFF. Here the CDR3 DNA reads TGTGCCAGCAGCTTGCAGGGGACAATGAACACTGAAGCTTTCTTT.

The gene calls are TRBV18 and TRBJ2-2, with D possibly being TRBD2 (5 bases). CDR3 length: 14 amino acids. The germline gives CDR1 KGHSH, CDR2 LQKENI. Between the trimmed V and J ends, which lost 6 bases and 3 bases, there was a span of 11 bases. CDR3: CASSRALDTGELFF. In DNA, the CDR3 is TGTGCCAGCTCGCGGGCCCTGGACACCGGGGAGCTGTTTTTT.

This chain joins TRBV5-1 and TRBJ1-2; no firm D call. Per the germline V gene, CDR1 is SGHRS and CDR2 is YFSETQ. This CDR3 comprises 12 residues. Trimming took off 0 bases at V and 6 bases at J, with 6 bases between the two ends. The CDR3 bases are TGCGCCAGCAGCTTGGGACTGAATGGCTACACCTTC. Its translation: CASSLGLNGYTF.

The rearrangement uses TRBV27 and TRBJ2-1, with 11 bases lining up with TRBD2. The CDR3 has 14 residues. CDR1 and CDR2 from the germline V gene are MNHEY and SMNVEV (reference sequence). The V gene end was trimmed by 4 bases and the J gene end by 9 bases; junction bases not matched to a gene: 5. CDR3 region: CASSSLAGVIEQFF. The CDR3 DNA follows: TGTGCCAGCAGTTCACTAGCGGGAGTAATTGAGCAGTTCTTC.